This TCR beta chain was sequenced during a study of cytomegalovirus exposure and HLA in healthy donors. Study context: Previous work identified 117 million unique TCR beta sequences from roughly 170 million T cells. Findings and limits, study-wide: Exclusion applied to some V segments, including TRBV6-2 and TRBV6-3, as they were indistinguishable. When analyzed later, a missense DCLRE1C variant was found to be linked to TCR beta V- and J-gene trimming. Earlier analysis yielded a pattern in which most TCR beta V segments were productive about 90% or about 30% of the time.

A remark on this clone: Its antigen is currently unknown.

The PCR ran on 60 Vbeta and 13 Jbeta primers. Generated by immunoSEQ multiplex PCR, the TCRdb table keeps only in-frame clones and is missing some. The data show approximately 150,000 clones, more than 60% seen once. The CDR3 loop spans 16 amino acids. CDR1 is MNHEY, CDR2 SMNVEV, per germline (reference sequence). The V and J ends lost 3 bases and 4 bases respectively, with 18 bases between them. What was sequenced was PBMCs. The chain couples TRBV27 to TRBJ2-5, with D possibly TRBD2 on 5 matching bases. The clonotype originates from a female donor in good health and CMV-seronegative. The CDR3 nucleotides read TGTGCCAGCAGTTTCATAGCCGGCGAGGGTGGAGAGACCCAGTACTTC. Protein: CASSFIAGEGGETQYF.